This TCR beta chain originates from a study of blood T cell repertoires in COVID-19. Overall study context: Researchers got acute and convalescent COVID-19 samples from the United States, Italy and Spain. T cells, B-cell-depleted T cells, or PBMCs provided the cDNA or gDNA that served as material.

Germline V lookup: CDR1 MNHEY, CDR2 SVGAGI. The ends were cut back, 7 bases at V and 5 bases at J, with 12 bases in the middle. The CDR3 length is 13 residues. In the original workflow: Estimation of nucleated cell counts was performed using reference gene primer amplification. Sequencing was performed with immunoSEQ multiplex PCR; in TCRdb, only in-frame clones are kept and a portion is missing. V and J calls and clone size are given by that table; D and trimming were obtained from the DNA. This sample has 170,000 or so clones, with roughly nine tenths found just once. The sequence came from a man aged 18 to 30 who had recovered from COVID-19. The rearrangement joins TRBV6-5 to TRBJ1-5; maybe TRBD1 (5 bases). Sample: peripheral blood. DNA of the CDR3: TGTGCCAGCACCCCGGGACTCTATCAGCCCCAGCATTTT. It codes for CASTPGLYQPQHF.